The 22 T cell receptor beta chains presented below share a single source sample, sequenced in a study of blood T cell repertoires in COVID-19. The method was immunoSEQ multiplex PCR; TCRdb's version includes in-frame clones alone and lacks a portion of them. Of 130,000 or so clones in the sample, more than 60% were seen once. The material sequenced was peripheral blood. The receptors here all came from a man aged 50 to 60 with acute or convalescent COVID-19.

In this sample, this clone turned up once. The V and J genes are TRBV19 and TRBJ2-5; 11 bases agree with TRBD2. Trimming removed 3 bases from V and 1 base from J; junction bases left unmatched: 4. Germline CDR1 is LNHDA and CDR2 is SQIVND (reference sequence). CDR3 size: 16 residues. The CDR3 region is CASSIGLAGFQETQYF. DNA for the CDR3: TGTGCCAGTAGTATTGGACTAGCGGGTTTCCAAGAGACCCAGTACTTC.

Note on this clone: Distinct nucleotide sequences in the sample also encode this CDR3. This rearrangement joins TRBV6-5 to TRBJ1-2; D is possibly TRBD1 (5 bases). Germline lookup yields CDR1 MNHEY and CDR2 SVGAGI. The CDR3 sequence is 14 residues long. Trimming took 9 bases from V and 8 from J, leaving 22 bases between them. CDR3 nucleotide sequence: TGTGCCAGTAGTCCCCGGGAGTTGAGGGGAGGCTACACCTTC. It yields the protein CASSPRELRGGYTF.

The CDR3 sequence is CASSKRTGVTGELFF. CDR3 DNA sequence: TGTGCCAGCAGTAAAAGGACAGGGGTCACCGGGGAGCTGTTTTTT. This chain links TRBV6-5 with TRBJ2-2, with TRBD1 matching over 9 bases. The CDR3 runs 15 residues. Per the germline V gene, CDR1 is MNHEY and CDR2 is SVGAGI. V shed 5 bases and J 4 bases; nucleotides not matched to a gene: 5.

V is TRBV18 and J is TRBJ1-1; D is unclear. Germline V gene sequence: CDR1 KGHSH, CDR2 LQKENI. This CDR3 is 15 amino acids long. Trimming pared 3 bases from V and 0 bases from J, leaving 11 bases between. CDR3 protein: CASSPSRDMNTEAFF. The DNA of the CDR3 is TGTGCCAGCTCACCTTCGAGGGATATGAACACTGAAGCTTTCTTT.

DNA for the CDR3: TGTGCCAGCAGCCAACGTTCAACAGGGGATGGCTACACCTTC. Translating it yields CASSQRSTGDGYTF. The chain couples TRBV14 to TRBJ1-2; 7 bases are shared with TRBD1. This CDR3 has 14 residues. V gave up 2 bases and J gave up 6 bases; unmatched junction bases: 6. Germline values: CDR1 SGHDN, CDR2 FVKESK.

This chain links TRBV3-1 (or the pseudogene TRBV3-2) with TRBJ1-5, with TRBD1 matching over 7 bases. Unmatched junction bases numbered 13, after V lost 4 bases and J lost 4 bases. Germline CDR1 reads LGHDT; CDR2 reads YNNKEL (reference sequence). This CDR3 has 17 amino acids. CDR3: CASSPSGDKGANQPQHF. The CDR3 bases are TGTGCCAGCAGCCCGTCCGGGGACAAGGGGGCGAATCAGCCCCAGCATTTT.

The chain recombines TRBV5-1 with TRBJ2-1; 10 bases are a match to TRBD2. V was pared by 8 bases and J by 5 bases, with 7 bases of the junction left unmatched. The germline V gene has CDR1 SGHRS and CDR2 YFSETQ. The CDR3 runs to 14 residues. CDR3 bases: TGCGCCAGTCAGACCGGGACTAGCGACAATGAGCAGTTCTTC. This sequence encodes CASQTGTSDNEQFF.

This clone was observed a single time. V gene TRBV2 combines with J gene TRBJ2-3, with D uncertain. V shed 6 bases and J shed 0 bases, with 7 bases lying between them. CDR1 is SNHLY, CDR2 FYNNEI, per germline. The CDR3 totals 13 residues. CDR3 nucleotide sequence: TGTGCCAGCAGCGAGAGGAGCACAGATACGCAGTATTTT. Translated, it gives CASSERSTDTQYF.

The chain is built from TRBV18 and TRBJ1-1; a possible D gene is TRBD1 (5 bases). This CDR3 has 14 residues. From germline, CDR1 is KGHSH and CDR2 LQKENI. Trimming pared 3 bases from V and 7 bases from J, leaving 15 bases between. Here the CDR3 DNA reads TGTGCCAGCTCACCGAAGGCCGGGGGTAGTGAAGCTTTCTTT. Translation gives CASSPKAGGSEAFF.

This clone showed up just a few times. This chain connects TRBV15 to TRBJ1-2, with D possibly TRBD1 on 5 matching bases. Germline CDR1 reads LNHNV; CDR2 reads YYDKDF (reference sequence). Trimming took off 0 bases at V and 4 bases at J, with 9 bases between the two ends. The CDR3 runs 14 residues. The CDR3 DNA sequence: TGTGCCACCAGCAGAGATGGGGCACTCTATGGCTACACCTTC. Translation gives CATSRDGALYGYTF.

This CDR3 is CASSPDVRGGAGANVLTF. CDR3 DNA: TGTGCCAGCAGCCCTGACGTGCGGGGGGGGGCTGGGGCCAACGTCCTGACTTTC. The chain carries TRBV9 and TRBJ2-6; TRBD2 matches at 9 bases. The CDR3 is 18 amino acids. V shed 4 bases and J 2 bases; nucleotides not matched to a gene: 10. Germline V gene sequence: CDR1 SGDLS, CDR2 YYNGEE. Complete variable domain (other parts from reference TRBV9 and TRBJ2-6): DSGVTQTPKHLITATGQRVTLRCSPRSGDLSVYWYQQSLDQGLQFLIQYYNGEERAKGNILERFSAQQFPDLHSELNLSSLELGDSALYFCASSPDVRGGAGANVLTFGAGSRLTVL.

Only a few counts were recorded for this clone. V and J are TRBV6-5 and TRBJ1-4, with no clear D. Germline assignment: CDR1 MNHEY and CDR2 SVGAGI. CDR3 length: 15 amino acids. V lost 5 bases and J 7 bases, leaving 17 bases between the germline ends. CDR3 nucleotides: TGTGCCAGCAGTAAAAGACCGGAGGCGGGTGAAAAACTGTTTTTT. It translates to CASSKRPEAGEKLFF.

The V call is TRBV11-2, the J call TRBJ2-5; 9 nucleotides agree with TRBD1. Per the germline V gene, CDR1 is SGHAT and CDR2 is FQNNGV. V lost 5 bases and J lost 5; bases outside the gene matches: 9. This CDR3 spans 15 amino acids. The CDR3 sequence is CASSPRDRDSETQYF. The CDR3 coding sequence is TGTGCCAGCAGCCCCAGGGACAGGGATTCGGAGACCCAGTACTTC.

V and J are TRBV5-1 and TRBJ1-5; 7 bases agree with TRBD1. Germline CDR1 SGHRS, CDR2 YFSETQ. J was trimmed by 8 bases and V by 0 bases; bases with no gene match: 5. The CDR3 totals 14 residues. This chain's CDR3 is CASSLVAGGKPQHF. Here the CDR3 DNA reads TGCGCCAGCAGCTTGGTCGCAGGGGGTAAGCCCCAGCATTTT.

The J gene is TRBJ2-1, the V gene TRBV24-1; D call uncertain. The germline V gene encodes CDR1 KGHDR and CDR2 SFDVKD. The V end lost 1 base, the J end lost 9 bases, and 6 bases lay between the germline ends. This CDR3 spans 12 amino acids. CDR3 bases: TGTGCCACCAGTGATTTCACCGGTGAGCAGTTCTTC. This sequence encodes CATSDFTGEQFF.

CDR3 bases: TGTGCCAGCAGAGGATGGGACATCAAAGCTTTCTTT. This gives the protein CASRGWDIKAFF. V gene TRBV2 combines with J gene TRBJ1-1; D is perhaps TRBD1 (6 bases). Trimming pared 6 bases from V and 9 bases from J, leaving 14 bases between. Germline values: CDR1 SNHLY, CDR2 FYNNEI. The length of the CDR3 is 12 residues.

The chain links TRBV10-1 to TRBJ2-1; 8 bases map to TRBD2. The CDR3 loop spans 17 amino acids. CDR1 WNHNN and CDR2 SYGVQD come from the germline V gene (reference sequence). DNA of the CDR3: TGCGCTACTCCTCCGCGCGAGCGGGGGCCCTCCTACAATGAGCAGTTCTTC. Translation gives CATPPRERGPSYNEQFF.

This chain links TRBV18 with TRBJ1-3; a possible D gene is TRBD1 (5 bases). The germline gives CDR1 KGHSH, CDR2 LQKENI. Trimming shortened V by 3 bases and J by 5 bases, and 17 bases separated the two germline ends. This CDR3 is built from 16 residues. The CDR3 sequence: CASSPLDSLLRNTIYF. CDR3 sequence (DNA): TGTGCCAGCTCACCCCTCGACAGTCTTTTAAGAAACACCATATATTTT.

The chain links TRBV12-3 or TRBV12-4 to TRBJ1-1; D gene unclear. This CDR3 is 12 amino acids long. The V end lost 3 bases, the J end lost 6 bases, and 8 bases lay between the germline ends. CDR3 protein: CASSFVQAEAFF. The CDR3, as DNA: TGTGCCAGCAGTTTCGTTCAGGCTGAAGCTTTCTTT.

This chain joins TRBV6-1 and TRBJ1-6, with a weak D call TRBD1 (5 bases). Germline V lookup: CDR1 MNHNS, CDR2 SASEGT. The ends were cut back, 2 bases at V and 10 bases at J, with 12 bases in the middle. There are 14 residues in the CDR3. CDR3 loop: CASSESQAVSPLHF. For the CDR3, the DNA is TGTGCCAGCAGTGAATCACAGGCAGTCTCACCCCTCCACTTT.

The chain recombines TRBV19 with TRBJ1-6; a possible D gene is TRBD1 (5 bases). The CDR3 has 13 residues. The V end lost 0 bases, the J end lost 8 bases, and 5 bases lay between the germline ends. Germline V gene sequence: CDR1 LNHDA, CDR2 SQIVND (reference sequence). The CDR3 reads CASSIEGDSPLHF. In DNA form, the CDR3 reads TGTGCCAGTAGTATAGAAGGGGATTCACCCCTCCACTTT.

The V and J genes are TRBV7-8 and TRBJ2-7; tentatively, D is TRBD2 (5 bases). V gave up 2 bases and J gave up 7 bases, with 12 bases separating them. This CDR3 has 13 amino acids. Germline CDR1 SGHVS, CDR2 FQNEAQ. The chain's CDR3 is CASSLTLSGEQYF. CDR3 bases: TGTGCCAGCAGCTTAACCCTTTCGGGGGAGCAGTACTTC.